Below are 22 T cell receptor beta chains sequenced from a single sample in a study of shared clonotypes between healthy human individuals. Data came from immunoSEQ multiplex PCR; TCRdb stores just in-frame clones and leaves some out. Of about 2 million clones detected, about 95% appear once; the ten largest clones hold 0.13%. The sample consisted of naive CD4+ T cells sorted from blood. Subset here: CD45RA+ positively selected. The receptors come from a man aged 18 to 29 in good health.

V is TRBV19 and J is TRBJ1-6, with D perhaps TRBD1 (5 bases). Germline-derived CDR1 and CDR2 are LNHDA and SQIVND (reference sequence). The V and J ends lost 4 bases and 7 bases respectively, with 23 bases between them. The length of the CDR3 is 18 residues. In DNA, the CDR3 is TGTGCCAGTAGTACCCAGCACATGCTGGGGGTAGGAAATTCACCCCTCCACTTT. It translates to CASSTQHMLGVGNSPLHF. Using reference TRBV19 and TRBJ1-6 for the parts outside the CDR3, the full variable domain is DGGITQSPKYLFRKEGQNVTLSCEQNLNHDAMYWYRQDPGQGLRLIYYSQIVNDFQKGDIAEGYSVSREKKESFPLTVTSAQKNPTAFYLCASSTQHMLGVGNSPLHFGNGTRLTVT.

This clone has just a few counts. The rearrangement joins TRBV25-1 to TRBJ1-2; D perhaps matches TRBD1 (5 bases). CDR3 length: 14 amino acids. The germline V gene has CDR1 MGHDK and CDR2 SYGVNS. The V end was cut by 6 bases, the J end by 1 base, with 12 bases between. The CDR3 nucleotides are TGTGCCAGCAGCCCAGGGCCGTTTAACTATGGCTACACCTTC. Its protein product is CASSPGPFNYGYTF.

The rearrangement joins TRBV29-1 to TRBJ1-2; 9 bases line up with TRBD1. CDR1 SQVTM and CDR2 ANQGSEA come from the germline V gene. This CDR3 comprises 15 residues. V lost 5 bases and J lost 3; bases outside the gene matches: 10. The CDR3 is CSVIQGAQTYYGYTF. As DNA, the CDR3 is TGCAGCGTTATACAGGGGGCGCAGACCTACTATGGCTACACCTTC.

The rearrangement joins TRBV5-1 to TRBJ2-7; D unclear. V was shortened by 4 bases and J by 0 bases, with 11 bases between the two germline ends. The germline V gene encodes CDR1 SGHRS and CDR2 YFSETQ. CDR3 length: 14 residues. The CDR3 DNA follows: TGCGCCAGCAGCGTACGGGTGAGCTCCTACGAGCAGTACTTC. It translates to CASSVRVSSYEQYF.

J is TRBJ1-1 and V is TRBV6-1, with 7 bases identical to TRBD1. The CDR3 is 14 residues long. J lost 1 base, V lost 6 bases, and 5 bases had no gene match. The V gene's germline CDR1 is MNHNS and CDR2 SASEGT. The CDR3 DNA reads TGTGCCAGCAGCGCGGGACAGAGGAACACTGAAGCTTTCTTT. It codes for CASSAGQRNTEAFF.

The CDR3 DNA sequence: TGTGCCAGCAGCTTAGTTTCCTCCCAGGGGGCTAGCAATCAGCCCCAGCATTTT. Its translation: CASSLVSSQGASNQPQHF. V and J are TRBV7-2 and TRBJ1-5, with 8 bases identical to TRBD1. The V segment lost 1 base and the J segment 0 bases; nucleotides outside the gene matches: 8. The CDR3 is made up of 18 amino acids. CDR1 and CDR2 (germline): SGHTA, FQGNSA. The variable domain in full, completed from reference TRBV7-2 and TRBJ1-5, reads GAGVSQSPSNKVTEKGKDVELRCDPISGHTALYWYRQSLGQGLEFLIYFQGNSAPDKSGLPSDRFSAERTGGSVSTLTIQRTQQEDSAVYLCASSLVSSQGASNQPQHFGDGTRLSIL.

The chain joins TRBV28 to TRBJ1-6; no definite D call. Germline V gene sequence: CDR1 MDHEN, CDR2 SYDVKM. The CDR3 is 14 amino acids. V was trimmed by 2 bases and J by 7 bases, leaving 9 bases between them. The CDR3 bases are TGTGCCAGCAGTTTAGGTCTGGGGAATTCACCCCTCCACTTT. The encoded protein is CASSLGLGNSPLHF.

The chain combines TRBV11-2 with TRBJ2-1; tentative D call: TRBD1 (5 bases). Trimming took 5 bases from V and 4 from J, leaving 15 bases between them. Germline V gene lookup returns CDR1 SGHAT and CDR2 FQNNGV. The CDR3 runs to 15 residues. The CDR3 bases are TGTGCCAGCAGCCTAAAGGGGTCTAGTTACAATGAGCAGTTCTTC. Encoded protein: CASSLKGSSYNEQFF. The full variable domain, its missing parts supplied by reference TRBV11-2 and TRBJ2-1, is EAGVAQSPRYKIIEKRQSVAFWCNPISGHATLYWYQQILGQGPKLLIQFQNNGVVDDSQLPKDRFSAERLKGVDSTLKIQPAKLEDSAVYLCASSLKGSSYNEQFFGPGTRLTVL.

The rearrangement joins TRBV5-1 to TRBJ1-1; TRBD1 aligns across 7 bases. Germline CDR1 and CDR2: SGHRS and YFSETQ. This CDR3 contains 15 residues. The junction had 8 bases not matched to a gene; V was cut back by 4 bases and J by 2 bases. This CDR3 reads CASSGRGQPNTEAFF. The CDR3 DNA reads as TGCGCCAGCAGCGGTAGGGGACAGCCCAACACTGAAGCTTTCTTT.

The chain carries TRBV2 and TRBJ1-1; D is uncertain. Germline CDR1 and CDR2: SNHLY and FYNNEI. V was pared by 6 bases and J by 8 bases, with 10 bases between. The length of the CDR3 is 11 residues. In DNA, the CDR3 is TGTGCCAGCAGGGCCAACTCAGAAGCTTTCTTT. Protein sequence: CASRANSEAFF.

A single count supports this clone. The chain recombines TRBV5-4 with TRBJ2-7; D may match TRBD1 or TRBD2 (5 bases each). Trimming pared 1 base from V and 4 bases from J, leaving 12 bases between. Germline values: CDR1 SGHNT, CDR2 YYREEE (reference sequence). This CDR3 spans 14 amino acids. The CDR3 spells CASSLKGPFYEQYF. The DNA of the CDR3 is TGTGCCAGCAGCTTGAAGGGACCCTTTTACGAGCAGTACTTC.

This clone has just one count. CDR3 in DNA: TGTGCTGCTACCTCCGGGGATCAGAGGACTGAAGCTTTCTTT. Its translation is CAATSGDQRTEAFF. The chain employs TRBV19 and TRBJ1-1, with D uncertain. This CDR3 spans 14 amino acids. Germline V gives CDR1 LNHDA, CDR2 SQIVND (reference sequence).

The chain links TRBV2 to TRBJ2-1, with D perhaps matching TRBD2 (6 bases). Germline assignment: CDR1 SNHLY and CDR2 FYNNEI. With 1 base removed from V and 10 bases from J, the gap between germline ends came to 14 bases. The CDR3 runs to 14 residues. The CDR3 reads CASSEEALAGEQFF. CDR3 in DNA: TGTGCCAGCAGTGAAGAGGCACTAGCAGGCGAGCAGTTCTTC.

The chain joins TRBV6-4 to TRBJ2-2; D might be TRBD1 (5 bases). There are 16 residues in the CDR3. V lost 9 bases, J lost 0 bases, and 17 bases lay in between. CDR1 and CDR2 from the germline V gene are MRHNA and SNTAGT. CDR3 region: CASPLRGHPNTGELFF. DNA for the CDR3: TGTGCCAGTCCCCTTAGAGGACACCCGAACACCGGGGAGCTGTTTTTT.

The V and J genes are TRBV5-1 and TRBJ2-7; D possibly corresponds to TRBD2 (6 bases). The CDR3 is 15 amino acids. Trimming cost V 3 bases and J 3 bases, with 16 bases left between them. Germline V gives CDR1 SGHRS, CDR2 YFSETQ. CDR3 protein: CASSYGGTFSYEQYF. The CDR3 nucleotides read TGCGCCAGCAGCTACGGCGGGACTTTCAGCTACGAGCAGTACTTC. Combining the CDR3 with reference TRBV5-1 and TRBJ2-7 gives the whole variable domain KAGVTQTPRYLIKTRGQQVTLSCSPISGHRSVSWYQQTPGQGLQFLFEYFSETQRNKGNFPGRFSGRQFSNSRSEMNVSTLELGDSALYLCASSYGGTFSYEQYFGPGTRLTVT.

This clone showed up just once. The genes are TRBV28 and TRBJ2-4; D is uncertain. This CDR3 is 15 amino acids long. The ends were cut back, 5 bases at V and 3 bases at J, with 14 bases in the middle. Looked up from germline, CDR1 is MDHEN and CDR2 is SYDVKM. The CDR3 sequence: CASSGVSSGKNIQYF. In nucleotides, the CDR3 is TGTGCCAGCAGTGGCGTCTCTAGTGGCAAAAACATTCAGTACTTC.

This clone was picked up a small number of times. The chain is built from TRBV5-1 and TRBJ1-2, with D hard to call. The germline V gene has CDR1 SGHRS and CDR2 YFSETQ. Between the trimmed V and J ends, which lost 4 bases and 8 bases, there was a span of 12 bases. This CDR3 is 12 amino acids long. CDR3 region: CASSEETRGYTF. The CDR3, as DNA: TGCGCCAGCAGCGAAGAGACAAGAGGCTACACCTTC.

This clone was recorded only once. The chain couples TRBV5-1 to TRBJ1-6; a possible D gene is TRBD1 (6 bases). The CDR3 consists of 14 residues. V shed 0 bases and J shed 13 bases, with 14 bases lying between them. Germline loops: CDR1 SGHRS, CDR2 YFSETQ. CDR3 sequence (DNA): TGCGCCAGCAGCTTGGACGGGGGCAGTGGGCCCCTCCACTTT. Translation: CASSLDGGSGPLHF.

The chain combines TRBV2 with TRBJ1-6; TRBD1 might be the D (5 bases). Trimming took off 2 bases at V and 9 bases at J, with 14 bases between the two ends. CDR1 and CDR2 (germline): SNHLY, FYNNEI. CDR3 size: 15 residues. The CDR3 DNA is TGTGCCAGCAGTGAATCTCCAGGGAGGCGTTCACCCCTCCACTTT. Amino acid sequence: CASSESPGRRSPLHF.

This clone was seen only once. The chain combines TRBV19 with TRBJ2-1, with 11 bases aligning to TRBD2. Germline V lookup: CDR1 LNHDA, CDR2 SQIVND (reference sequence). This CDR3 has 14 residues. V lost 5 bases, J lost 6 bases, and 3 bases stayed unmatched. CDR3 in amino acids: CASSELAGGNEQFF. CDR3 sequence (DNA): TGTGCCAGTAGTGAGCTAGCGGGAGGCAATGAGCAGTTCTTC. Supplemented by reference TRBV19 and TRBJ2-1, the full variable domain reads DGGITQSPKYLFRKEGQNVTLSCEQNLNHDAMYWYRQDPGQGLRLIYYSQIVNDFQKGDIAEGYSVSREKKESFPLTVTSAQKNPTAFYLCASSELAGGNEQFFGPGTRLTVL.

As concerns this clone: The sample contains more than one DNA sequence encoding this CDR3. V is TRBV5-1 and J is TRBJ1-6, with a possible D match to TRBD1 (6 bases). V lost 2 bases and J 2 bases, leaving 8 bases between the germline ends. Germline V gives CDR1 SGHRS, CDR2 YFSETQ. This CDR3 has 15 amino acids. DNA for the CDR3: TGCGCCAGCAGCTTACAGGGCCCCTATAATTCACCCCTCCACTTT. Protein: CASSLQGPYNSPLHF.

The chain employs TRBV27 and TRBJ2-7, with unresolved D. V shed 2 bases and J shed 3 bases, with 8 bases lying between them. The germline gives CDR1 MNHEY, CDR2 SMNVEV (reference sequence). The CDR3 contains 13 residues. This CDR3 reads CASSLQQYYEQYF. The CDR3 region has the DNA TGTGCCAGCAGTTTACAACAGTACTACGAGCAGTACTTC.